This section outlines one TCR beta chain sequence together with its context. Its antigen is unknown. The data belong to a study of cytomegalovirus exposure and HLA in healthy donors. Study observations and caveats: An analysis done earlier found most TCR beta V segments productive about 87% or about 30% of the time. Across donors, sequencing depth was assumed by presence/absence analyses to be roughly uniform. Based on reports, TCR beta sequences accurately predicted HLA-A and HLA-B alleles for most subjects. TCR beta chain V- and J-gene trimming was linked, in a later analysis, to a missense variant in DCLRE1C.

It was with 60 Vbeta and 13 Jbeta primers that the PCR ran. Here immunoSEQ multiplex PCR was the method, and the copy in TCRdb shows in-frame clones only, minus some. Altogether some 140,000 clones are present, around 82% being singletons, with the ten largest covering 1% to 1.5%. Germline CDR1 MNHEY, CDR2 SVGAGI. V lost 10 bases and J lost 4, with 8 bases in between. CDR3 length: 11 amino acids. Specimen: PBMCs. This TCR was sampled from a man over 45 in good health and CMV-seronegative. The chain has TRBV6-5 and TRBJ2-1; D might be TRBD2 (6 bases). As DNA, the CDR3 is TGTGCCACCGGAGGGTACAATGAGCAGTTCTTC. Residues: CATGGYNEQFF.